The 11 T cell receptor beta chains in this list originate from one sample, sequenced in a study of blood T cell repertoires in COVID-19. Sequencing used immunoSEQ multiplex PCR; TCRdb keeps in-frame clones, though not all of them. The sample contains roughly 180,000 clones, 65% to 90% of which appear only once. The sample consisted of peripheral blood. These receptors were taken from a man between 60 and 70 years old with acute or convalescent COVID-19.

This rearrangement joins TRBV10-3 to TRBJ2-5; TRBD2 aligns across 7 bases. Germline values: CDR1 ENHRY, CDR2 SYGVKD. The CDR3 runs 16 residues. The ends lost 6 bases at V and 5 bases at J; junction bases unmatched: 15. Written as DNA, the CDR3 is TGTGCCATCAGAGCTGGACTAGTTGCAGTCGGGGAGACCCAGTACTTC. Its protein product is CAIRAGLVAVGETQYF.

The chain employs TRBV5-1 and TRBJ1-2; 9 nucleotides agree with TRBD1. The CDR3 extends over 16 amino acids. The germline CDR1 and CDR2 sequences are SGHRS and YFSETQ. V lost 7 bases, J lost 6 bases, and 16 bases stayed unmatched. The CDR3 protein is CASGLQTGGGGDGYTF. CDR3 sequence (DNA): TGCGCCAGCGGCCTACAAACAGGGGGCGGAGGGGATGGCTACACCTTC.

J is TRBJ2-2 and V is TRBV7-3, with 10 bases identical to TRBD1. The length of the CDR3 is 17 residues. V trimming: 6 bases; J trimming: 2 bases; junction bases outside the gene matches: 9. Looked up from germline, CDR1 is SGHTA and CDR2 is FQGTGA. DNA for the CDR3: TGTGCCAGCAGTGGGACAGGGGACTGGCCCAACACCGGGGAGCTGTTTTTT. It is translated as CASSGTGDWPNTGELFF.

This chain links TRBV29-1 with TRBJ2-4, with 7 bases fitting TRBD2. The CDR3 has 15 amino acids. Trimming removed 1 base from V and 6 bases from J; junction bases left unmatched: 9. Germline V lookup: CDR1 SQVTM, CDR2 ANQGSEA. CDR3 DNA: TGCAGCGTTGAAGGCGGGGGAGTCGGGACAAACATTCAGTACTTC. This gives the protein CSVEGGGVGTNIQYF.

The chain joins TRBV19 to TRBJ2-7; TRBD1 matches at 11 bases. V was pared by 4 bases and J by 3 bases, with 17 bases of the junction left unmatched. Per germline, CDR1 LNHDA and CDR2 SQIVND (reference sequence). The CDR3 spans 19 residues. The DNA of the CDR3 is TGTGCCAGTAGTACCCCCTCACCGGGACAGGGGGACCTCGTCTACGAGCAGTACTTC. Translation gives CASSTPSPGQGDLVYEQYF.

The chain's CDR3 is CASSQGQWRNEKLFF. CDR3 nucleotide sequence: TGTGCCAGCAGCCAAGGACAGTGGAGGAATGAAAAACTGTTTTTT. The V gene is TRBV28, the J gene TRBJ1-4, with D possibly TRBD1 on 6 matching bases. Germline CDR1 is MDHEN and CDR2 is SYDVKM. The CDR3 sequence is 15 residues long. The V end was cut by 6 bases, the J end by 5 bases, with 16 bases between. The full variable domain, completed using reference TRBV28 and TRBJ1-4, is DVKVTQSSRYLVKRTGEKVFLECVQDMDHENMFWYRQDPGLGLRLIYFSYDVKMKEKGDIPEGYSVSREKKERFSLILESASTNQTSMYLCASSQGQWRNEKLFFGSGTQLSVL.

The rearrangement joins TRBV2 to TRBJ2-5, with 10 bases fitting TRBD2. V lost 4 bases, J lost 4 bases, and 6 bases stayed unmatched. From germline, CDR1 is SNHLY and CDR2 FYNNEI. This CDR3 is 15 amino acids long. CDR3 protein: CASSGRTSGLETQYF. The CDR3 DNA reads as TGTGCCAGCAGTGGGAGGACTAGCGGCCTAGAGACCCAGTACTTC.

This chain links TRBV12-3 or TRBV12-4 with TRBJ2-7, with 8 bases aligning to TRBD1. This CDR3 is 13 amino acids long. With 5 bases clipped from V and 7 bases from J, the junction kept 7 bases outside the gene matches. For the CDR3, the DNA is TGTGCCAGCAGTACTACCCGGGACAGGGAGCAGTACTTC. Translated: CASSTTRDREQYF.

The chain employs TRBV5-1 and TRBJ1-1; D gene ambiguous. The CDR3 is 14 residues long. The germline V and J ends were trimmed by 0 bases and 0 bases, with 6 bases remaining between them. CDR1 is SGHRS and CDR2 is YFSETQ in the germline V gene. For the CDR3, the DNA is TGCGCCAGCAGCTTGGACAGAATGAACACTGAAGCTTTCTTT. It yields the protein CASSLDRMNTEAFF.

V and J are TRBV10-2 and TRBJ1-1; 9 bases line up with TRBD1. V lost 2 bases, J lost 5 bases, and 6 bases stayed unmatched. The germline V gene has CDR1 WSHSY and CDR2 SAAADI. The CDR3 covers 15 residues. Here the CDR3 DNA reads TGCGCCAGCAGTGAGCTACAGGGGGCGAGAACTGAAGCTTTCTTT. This translates into CASSELQGARTEAFF.

The chain uses TRBV5-1 and TRBJ2-5; D is ambiguous. Germline V gene data show CDR1 as SGHRS and CDR2 as YFSETQ. This CDR3 region has 13 residues. The V end lost 2 bases, the J end lost 0 bases, and 5 bases lay between the germline ends. This CDR3 is CASSLSYQETQYF. CDR3 nucleotide sequence: TGCGCCAGCAGCTTATCCTACCAAGAGACCCAGTACTTC.